This T cell receptor beta chain came from a study of brain T cells in children with intractable seizures. Study-wide points: Viral specificity was inferred only from CDR3 similarity; HCMV serostatus was unknown. Clones missing pre-surgery may reflect undersampling of that blood sample.

Notes on this clone: Its cognate antigen is unknown.

Per the germline V gene, CDR1 is SGHNT and CDR2 is YENEEA. The CDR3 is made up of 14 amino acids. V gave up 6 bases and J gave up 7 bases, with 16 bases separating them. Profiling relied on immunoSEQ multiplex PCR, and the TCRdb table lists in-frame clones only, not all of them. Here the sample spans 110,000 or so clones, 85% to 95% being singletons. Only cases whose brain tissue showed the highest T cell transcript signatures were sequenced. At least one anti-epileptic drug was given before surgery. Here the sequenced sample was peripheral blood, taken at surgery. The clonotype originates from a boy under two years old with hemimegalencephaly and intractable seizures. The chain combines TRBV11-3 with TRBJ2-4; D may match TRBD1 or TRBD2 (5 bases each). The CDR3 is CASSSLGVRNIQYF. In DNA, the CDR3 is TGTGCCAGCAGTTCCCTGGGGGTACGGAACATTCAGTACTTC.